The present entry profiles one T cell receptor beta chain with its context. No antigen is known for it. CDR3 length equals 12 residues. Germline assignment: CDR1 MNHEY and CDR2 SVGAGI. V gave up 9 bases and J gave up 2 bases, with 11 bases separating them. This specimen belongs to a study of cytomegalovirus exposure and HLA in healthy donors. Points from the study as a whole: Accounts indicate the classifier identified cytomegalovirus status with strong specificity and sensitivity. Solely CMV serostatus was available to characterize immune exposure. Several top significant clusters appeared, in a later analysis, to be linked to common viral pathogens.

The study ran its PCR with 60 Vbeta and 13 Jbeta primers. The protocol was immunoSEQ multiplex PCR, while the TCRdb copy is restricted to in-frame clones and leaves out a portion. The profile covers about 120,000 clones, with approximately 78% appearing a single time and just under 8.5% taken by the ten largest. This receptor was taken from a woman in her thirties or forties in good health and CMV-seropositive. This chain uses TRBV6-5 with TRBJ2-7; D may be TRBD2 (6 bases). Sequencing input: PBMCs. The CDR3 sequence: CASWAGPYEQYF. The CDR3 DNA is TGTGCCAGTTGGGCGGGGCCCTACGAGCAGTACTTC.